This TCR beta chain was documented in a study of OX40 agonist ivuxolimab in advanced cancers. Study-wide context: Of the participants, under 50% had some prior anti-PD-1, anti-PD-L1 or anti-CTLA-4 therapy, which was allowed.

This CDR3 comprises 15 residues. Germline V gene sequence: CDR1 SGHNT, CDR2 YYREEE (reference sequence). The junction had 5 bases not matched to a gene; V was cut back by 2 bases and J by 5 bases. Repertoires were generated with immunoSEQ multiplex PCR, while TCRdb's copy carries only in-frame clones and drops some. The top ten hold about 5.9% of the sample, which has about 80,000 clones, 80% to 90% seen once. The receptor was derived from an adult with an advanced solid tumor such as melanoma, head and neck, liver or kidney cancer. The material sequenced was CD4+ or CD8+ T cells sorted from blood, taken in a trial of the OX40 agonist ivuxolimab. The rearrangement joins TRBV5-4 to TRBJ2-5, with 11 nucleotides matching TRBD1. The CDR3 protein is CASSFPGQGGETQYF. CDR3 DNA sequence: TGTGCCAGCAGCTTTCCGGGACAGGGGGGGGAGACCCAGTACTTC. Supplemented by reference TRBV5-4 and TRBJ2-5, the full variable domain reads ETGVTQSPTHLIKTRGQQVTLRCSSQSGHNTVSWYQQALGQGPQFIFQYYREEENGRGNFPPRFSGLQFPNYSSELNVNALELDDSALYLCASSFPGQGGETQYFGPGTRLLVL.